These T cell receptor beta chains were read from a single sample in a study of CD8 T cells in Susac syndrome. Each CDR3 protein gets one entry after TCRdb re-called the immunoSEQ multiplex PCR reads with MiXCR. The sample yields about 160,000 distinct CDR3 sequences, about 92% seen once. Sample: CD4+ T cells from PBMCs. The receptors shown here come from a human donor in good health. The CDR3 runs from the conserved cysteine through the conserved F or W. A D gene is named only where the DNA matches it firmly. The listing skips clone size in some rows; elsewhere it reads once, few, many or a size class.

d_call,clone_size,v_call,cdr3_length,j_call,cdr3_nt,cdr3_aa
-,-,TRBV5-1,14,TRBJ2-5,TGCGCCAGCAGCTTTCCGGGGAGTCAAGAGACCCAGTACTTC,CASSFPGSQETQYF
-,few,TRBV11-2,13,TRBJ1-1,TGTGCCAGCAGCTCAGACTGGAACACTGAAGCTTTCTTT,CASSSDWNTEAFF
TRBD1,-,TRBV27,17,TRBJ2-7,TGTGCCAGCAGTTTATCGACTACAGGGGGGAATGCCTACGAGCAGTACTTC,CASSLSTTGGNAYEQYF
-,-,TRBV3-1,15,TRBJ1-1,TGTGCCAGCAGCGACCCTGGGGTGTCTTACACTGAAGCTTTCTTT,CASSDPGVSYTEAFF
TRBD1,-,TRBV10-2,14,TRBJ1-3,TGCGCCAGCAGCAGGGGGCTGGATGGAAACACCATATATTTT,CASSRGLDGNTIYF
-,-,TRBV19,15,TRBJ2-2,TGTGCCAGTAGTATTGTTCGGTCTCATACCGGGGAGCTGTTTTTT,CASSIVRSHTGELFF
-,-,TRBV9,16,TRBJ2-1,TGTGCCAGCAGCGCTCTAGCGCCTAGCTCCTACAATGAGCAGTTCTTC,CASSALAPSSYNEQFF
-,-,TRBV20-1,15,TRBJ2-5,TGCAGTGCTAGAGATACATATACACAACAAGAGACCCAGTACTTC,CSARDTYTQQETQYF
-,-,TRBV4-1,15,TRBJ2-5,TGCGCCAGCAGCCAAGACCCTAGCGCACTGGGGACCCAGTACTTC,CASSQDPSALGTQYF
TRBD2,-,TRBV29-1,12,TRBJ2-3,TGCAGCGCCATAGCGGGGGCAGATACGCAGTATTTT,CSAIAGADTQYF
TRBD2,-,TRBV4-1,17,TRBJ2-3,TGCGCCAGCAGCCCCACCATGGCGGGAGAAAGCACAGATACGCAGTATTTT,CASSPTMAGESTDTQYF